The rows below give T cell receptor beta chains drawn from one sample of a study of OX40 agonist ivuxolimab in advanced cancers. Sequencing was performed with immunoSEQ multiplex PCR; in TCRdb, only in-frame clones are kept and a portion is missing. This table has tens of thousands of clones, 80% appearing once. Sequencing used CD4+ or CD8+ T cells sorted from blood, obtained in a trial of the OX40 agonist ivuxolimab. These receptors were obtained from an adult with an advanced solid tumor such as melanoma, head and neck, liver or kidney cancer. Both conserved end residues are part of each CDR3. A D gene is named only where the DNA matches it firmly. Expanded clones get a size class; other rows say once, few or many, or leave the size out.

j_call v_call clone_size d_call cdr3_nt cdr3_aa
TRBJ2-7 TRBV6-5 - - TGTGCCAGCAGTTACTCGCTACAGGGCTGGTTCGAGCAGTACTTC CASSYSLQGWFEQYF
TRBJ2-1 TRBV18 - - TGTGCCAGCTCACCCCTAACTCGAACTAGTAGGGGAAGGGATGAGCAGTTCTTC CASSPLTRTSRGRDEQFF
TRBJ2-7 TRBV7-3 - - TGTGCCAGCAGCTTAAACGCGCAACTTGACGAGCAGTACTTC CASSLNAQLDEQYF
TRBJ2-3 TRBV9 - TRBD2 TGTGCCAGCAGCGTAAGGGAGGGAGTCTCCGGTACGCAGTATTTT CASSVREGVSGTQYF
TRBJ1-1 TRBV11-1 - - TGTGCCAGCAGCTTCGGGAAGAACACTGAAGCTTTCTTT CASSFGKNTEAFF
TRBJ1-1 TRBV19 few - TGTGCCAGTAGTCTCTACATCGAAACTGAAGCTTTCTTT CASSLYIETEAFF
TRBJ1-5 TRBV5-1 - - TGCGCCAGCAGCTTGAGAGGGGAGCGCAATCAGCCCCAGCATTTT CASSLRGERNQPQHF
TRBJ1-3 TRBV5-1 - - TGCGCCAGCAGCTTGGGCCCAGGATCTGGAAACACCATATATTTT CASSLGPGSGNTIYF
TRBJ2-7 TRBV30 - - TGTGCCTGGAGTGTGGTAGCGGCTACGGGGGAGCAGTACTTC CAWSVVAATGEQYF
TRBJ2-2 TRBV5-5 - TRBD1 TGTGCCAGCAGCAATCGGACAGGGGCCACCGGGGAGCTGTTTTTT CASSNRTGATGELFF
TRBJ2-7 TRBV28 - - TGTGCCAGCAGTTCTCAGAGACCCGAGCAGTACTTC CASSSQRPEQYF
TRBJ2-4 TRBV5-6 - TRBD1 TGTGCCAGCAGCTTGAGGACAGGTCAAAACATTCAGTACTTC CASSLRTGQNIQYF
TRBJ1-4 TRBV27 few - TGTGCCAGCAGGCCCGGAGGGGGGAGGGAAAAACTGTTTTTT CASRPGGGREKLFF
TRBJ2-6 TRBV5-1 once - TGCGCCAGCAGCTTAATACAGGGTCCCCCCGGCTCTGGGGCCAACGTCCTGACTTTC CASSLIQGPPGSGANVLTF
TRBJ1-1 TRBV7-2 - TRBD1 TGTGCCAGCAGCCCACGACAGGGTTGGAGCACTGAAGCTTTCTTT CASSPRQGWSTEAFF
TRBJ1-3 TRBV7-2 - - TGTGCCAGCAGCTCAGGCCTCGCCTCTGGAAACACCATATATTTT CASSSGLASGNTIYF
TRBJ2-5 TRBV5-1 - TRBD1 TGCGCCAGCAGCTCGGAAACCGGGACAGGGCAAGAGACCCAGTACTTC CASSSETGTGQETQYF
TRBJ1-3 TRBV6-5 - - TGTGCCAGCAGCTCTAACTCTGGAAACACCATATATTTT CASSSNSGNTIYF
TRBJ2-2 TRBV2 - - TGTGCCAGCAGTGAACACAGGGTTGACACCGGGGAGCTGTTTTTT CASSEHRVDTGELFF
TRBJ2-1 TRBV9 - - TGTGCCAGCAGCGTAGGATCCATGGTGCAGTTCTTC CASSVGSMVQFF
TRBJ2-3 TRBV18 - TRBD2 TGTGCCAGCTCACCATTATTAGCGGTACCGGGAGGGGATACGCAGTATTTT CASSPLLAVPGGDTQYF
TRBJ2-6 TRBV10-2 once TRBD2 TGCGCCAGCAGGCGGGAGGGGGGGGCTAGTACTGGGGCCAACGTCCTGACTTTC CASRREGGASTGANVLTF
TRBJ2-1 TRBV9 - TRBD2 TGTGCCAGCAGACCTGATAGCGGGAGTCTCCCCAATGAGCAGTTCTTC CASRPDSGSLPNEQFF
TRBJ2-5 TRBV19 - - TGTGCCAGTAAGCGGGGAACAGGGGGTACGGAGACCCAGTACTTC CASKRGTGGTETQYF
TRBJ1-2 TRBV10-3 - TRBD1 TGTGCCATCAGTGGGGACAGGGATAACTATGGCTACACCTTC CAISGDRDNYGYTF
TRBJ1-6 TRBV6-5 - - TGTGCCAGCAGCTACATCTCATCTCGTTCCGAATCACCCCTCCACTTT CASSYISSRSESPLHF
TRBJ2-3 TRBV5-1 - - TGCGCCAGCAGCCTGGGCGGGACAGATACGCAGTATTTT CASSLGGTDTQYF
TRBJ1-4 TRBV10-3 - - TGTGCCACGAAGGGGCTGACGGGTGAAAAACTGTTTTTT CATKGLTGEKLFF
TRBJ2-2 TRBV27 - - TGTGCCAGCAGTTCAGGGACCGTTAACACCGGGGAGCTGTTTTTT CASSSGTVNTGELFF
TRBJ2-7 TRBV2 once - TGTGCCAGCAGTATACGGGACCAGCCCTCCTACGAGCAGTACTTC CASSIRDQPSYEQYF
TRBJ2-7 TRBV6-5 - TRBD2 TGTGCCAGCGGGAGCTCTAGCGGGAGGTACGAGCAGTACTTC CASGSSSGRYEQYF
TRBJ2-2 TRBV5-4 - TRBD2 TGTGCCAGCAGCTTGGGAGGCGGGAGGTCCCTGAACACCGGGGAGCTGTTTTTT CASSLGGGRSLNTGELFF
TRBJ2-3 TRBV7-2 medium-sized - TGTGCCAGCAGCCTCCCTAGTACAGGCTGGGGTAAGGGTCCAGATACGCAGTATTTT CASSLPSTGWGKGPDTQYF
TRBJ2-1 TRBV9 - TRBD2 TGTGCCAGCAGCCCGGGGGGGGGCTCCTACAATGAGCAGTTCTTC CASSPGGGSYNEQFF
TRBJ2-1 TRBV5-1 - TRBD2 TGCGCCAGCAGCTTGGCAACCGGACTAGCGGGACCTTACAATGAGCAGTTCTTC CASSLATGLAGPYNEQFF
TRBJ1-5 TRBV10-3 - - TGTGCCATCAGGAGGGATTCGGGACAGCCCCAGCATTTT CAIRRDSGQPQHF
TRBJ1-2 TRBV30 - TRBD1 TGTGCCTGGAGTCGTGCAGGGGGGGCTGGCTACACCTTC CAWSRAGGAGYTF
TRBJ2-1 TRBV11-1 few - TGTGCCAGCAGCTCCCAGGTCGATGAGCAGTTCTTC CASSSQVDEQFF
TRBJ1-4 TRBV14 - - TGTGCCAGCAGCCCGATCGGAGGGACCAGCGAAAAACTGTTTTTT CASSPIGGTSEKLFF
TRBJ2-1 TRBV4-1 - - TGCGCCAGCAGCCAAGCGCCGGGACTCAACAATGAGCAGTTCTTC CASSQAPGLNNEQFF
TRBJ2-3 TRBV6-1 few TRBD2 TGTGCCAGCAAAAGGGAGGGGCCAGATACGCAGTATTTT CASKREGPDTQYF
TRBJ1-2 TRBV6-5 few - TGTGCCAGCAGATACAGAGAAGCACCTTATGGCTACACCTTC CASRYREAPYGYTF
TRBJ2-5 TRBV5-1 - TRBD2 TGCGCCAGCAGCTTGGCCGCGGGAGCAGAGACCCAGTACTTC CASSLAAGAETQYF